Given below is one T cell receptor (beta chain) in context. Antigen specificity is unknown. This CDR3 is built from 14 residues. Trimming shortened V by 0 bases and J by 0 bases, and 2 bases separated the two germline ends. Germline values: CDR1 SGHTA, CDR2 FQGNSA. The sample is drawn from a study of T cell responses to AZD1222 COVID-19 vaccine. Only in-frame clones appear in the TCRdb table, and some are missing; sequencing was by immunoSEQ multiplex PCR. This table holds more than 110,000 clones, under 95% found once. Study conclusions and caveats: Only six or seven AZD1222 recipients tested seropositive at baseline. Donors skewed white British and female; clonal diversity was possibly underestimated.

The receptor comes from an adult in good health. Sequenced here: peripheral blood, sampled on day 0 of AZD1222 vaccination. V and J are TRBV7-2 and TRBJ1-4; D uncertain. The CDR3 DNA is TGTGCCAGCAGCTTAGCAGCAACTAATGAAAAACTGTTTTTT. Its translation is CASSLAATNEKLFF.